This T cell receptor beta chain is drawn from a study of blood T cell repertoires in COVID-19. Study at large: PBMCs, B-cell-depleted T cells, or T cells provided the cDNA or gDNA that made up the material.

The assay was immunoSEQ multiplex PCR, and TCRdb's table has in-frame clones only and misses some. The sample contains around 250,000 clones, around 86% of which appear only once. The CDR3 is made up of 19 amino acids. V lost 3 bases, J lost 1 base, and 24 bases lay in between. Germline V gene sequence: CDR1 SGHTA, CDR2 FQGNSA. The TCR was taken from a woman aged 65 to 85 with active or convalescent COVID-19. The chain couples TRBV7-2 to TRBJ1-2, with a possible D match to TRBD1 (5 bases). The sequenced material came from peripheral blood. The CDR3 loop reads CASSLRRGRGSGNNYGYTF. CDR3 DNA: TGTGCCAGCAGCTTGAGGAGGGGAAGGGGCTCCGGAAATAACTATGGCTACACCTTC.